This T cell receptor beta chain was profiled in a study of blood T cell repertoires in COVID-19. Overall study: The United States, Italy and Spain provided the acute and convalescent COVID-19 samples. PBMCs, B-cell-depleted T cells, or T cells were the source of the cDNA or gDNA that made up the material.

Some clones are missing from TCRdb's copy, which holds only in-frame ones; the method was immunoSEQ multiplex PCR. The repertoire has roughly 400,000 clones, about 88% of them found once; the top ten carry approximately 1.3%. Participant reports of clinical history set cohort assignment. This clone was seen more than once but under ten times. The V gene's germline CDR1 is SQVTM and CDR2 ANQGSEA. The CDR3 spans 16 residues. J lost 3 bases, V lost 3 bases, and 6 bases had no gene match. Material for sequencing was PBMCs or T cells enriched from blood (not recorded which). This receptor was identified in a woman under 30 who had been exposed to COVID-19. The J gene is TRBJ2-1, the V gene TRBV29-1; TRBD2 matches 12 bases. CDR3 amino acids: CSVDGTSGSHYNEQFF. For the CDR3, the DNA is TGCAGCGTTGACGGGACTAGCGGGTCTCACTACAATGAGCAGTTCTTC.